This record covers a single T cell receptor (beta chain). Antigen specificity is unknown. Researchers drew blood RNA from unsorted whole blood and extracted germline DNA as well. With chronic HBV infection, the patients were also treatment-naive. The data derive from a study of tumor-infiltrating lymphocytes in primary liver carcinoma. A constant-region primer served to make TCR beta cDNA from around 500 ng total RNA. Slightly modified ARM-PCR, run as three nested multiplex PCR rounds, produced the TCR beta libraries. A single record per CDR3 protein comes from TCRdb applying MiXCR to the multiplex PCR reads. The table shows about 310,000 distinct CDR3 sequences, with around three fifths occurring only once. Findings and limits, study-wide: Tumor top-250-clone fraction significantly exceeded that of blood (p = 0.039). Bulk unsorted samples prevented comparison of CD4+ and CD8+ repertoires.

The source is a woman between 25 and 40 years old with primary liver carcinoma and hepatitis B virus infection. The sequenced sample consisted of peripheral blood.

CDR3 loop: CASSSDRGAYNEQFF. The CDR3 nucleotides are TGTGCCAGCAGCTCCGACAGGGGAGCCTACAATGAGCAGTTCTTC. The V call is TRBV6-5, the J call TRBJ2-1, with 8 bases fitting TRBD1. The length of the CDR3 is 15 residues. Looked up from germline, CDR1 is MNHEY and CDR2 is SVGAGI. The V and J ends lost 6 bases and 2 bases, in that order; junction bases with no gene match: 6.